This is a list of T cell receptor beta chains from one sample in a study of regulatory T cells in long-lasting Graves disease. TCRdb called the multiplex PCR reads again in MiXCR, with one record for every CDR3 protein. The sample lists about 430,000 distinct CDR3 sequences; 20% to 25% were seen once. The specimen comprised peripheral blood mononuclear cells (PBMCs), sampled when the disease was refractory, from a patient treated with antithyroid drugs. These receptors originate from a female donor with Graves disease. Each CDR3 is given with its conserved first and last residue. The D gene is left open where the match is weak. Clone size is given for some rows only: seen once, a few or many times, or a class if the clone is expanded.

d_call	cdr3_length	v_call	j_call	clone_size	cdr3_nt	cdr3_aa
.	11	TRBV6-4	TRBJ1-1	.	TGTGCCAGCATTCCGACAGGACGGGCTTTCTTT	CASIPTGRAFF
.	13	TRBV10-2	TRBJ1-3	.	TGCGCCAGCAGGAGTGCATCTGGAAACACCATATATTTT	CASRSASGNTIYF
.	15	TRBV5-1	TRBJ2-2	many	TGCGCCAGCAGCTTGGAAGGTCAGAACACCGGGGAGCTGTTTTTT	CASSLEGQNTGELFF
.	18	TRBV7-6	TRBJ1-6	.	TGTGCCAGCAGCTTAGCCCCTTTAGTGAGCTCCTATAATTCACCCCTCCACTTT	CASSLAPLVSSYNSPLHF
.	12	TRBV19	TRBJ1-5	few	TGTGCCAGTAGTATGGGACTTCGGGCCCAGCATTTT	CASSMGLRAQHF
TRBD2	16	TRBV2	TRBJ2-1	many	TGTGCCAGCAGTGAAGAGGTGCTAGCGGGAGTCTATGAGCAGTTCTTC	CASSEEVLAGVYEQFF
.	14	TRBV2	TRBJ1-5	many	TGTGCCAGCAGGCAGGAATATAGCAATCAGCCCCAGCATTTT	CASRQEYSNQPQHF
.	13	TRBV28	TRBJ1-1	many	TGTGCCAGCCTGAAATTAAAGAGCACTGAAGCTTTCTTT	CASLKLKSTEAFF
TRBD1	15	TRBV6-1	TRBJ2-2	once	TGTGCCAGCAGTGGAGGGACAGGGGGGTCCGGGGAGCTGTTTTTT	CASSGGTGGSGELFF
.	13	TRBV12-3/TRBV12-4	TRBJ1-1	many	TGTGCCAGCAGTTTCCAAATGGACGGTGAAGCTTTCTTT	CASSFQMDGEAFF
.	14	TRBV6-1	TRBJ2-7	.	TGTGCCAGCAGTCTCAGCGAGAGCTCCTACGAGCAGTACTTC	CASSLSESSYEQYF
.	15	TRBV28	TRBJ2-7	many	TGTGCCAGCAGTTTTTCACCAGGGGTCTCCTACGAGCAGTACTTC	CASSFSPGVSYEQYF
.	14	TRBV10-3	TRBJ1-5	many	TGTGCCATCAGTGCGACAGGCAGGGGTCAGCCCCAGCATTTT	CAISATGRGQPQHF
TRBD2	16	TRBV30	TRBJ2-7	.	TGTGCCTGGGGAACGGGGGTTGGGACTAGCGGCTACGAGCAGTACTTC	CAWGTGVGTSGYEQYF
.	13	TRBV28	TRBJ2-5	many	TGTGCCAGCAGTTCACCAGCATTGGAGACCCAGTACTTC	CASSSPALETQYF
.	14	TRBV7-9	TRBJ1-6	few	TGTGCCAGCAGCTATGGCCAGAACAATTCACCCCTCCACTTT	CASSYGQNNSPLHF
.	11	TRBV29-1	TRBJ2-1	.	TGCAGCGTTTTGACTTGGAATGAGCAGTTCTTC	CSVLTWNEQFF
TRBD1	16	TRBV19	TRBJ2-7	many	TGTGCCAGCCTCCTCGGATGGGGGACAGGAACCTACGAGCAGTACTTC	CASLLGWGTGTYEQYF
TRBD1	14	TRBV20-1	TRBJ2-7	many	TGCAGTGCTGGTCCGGGACAGCGTACCTACGAGCAGTACTTC	CSAGPGQRTYEQYF
.	11	TRBV5-1	TRBJ1-1	few	TGCGCCAGCGTCAGGCAAGTGGAAGCTTTCTTT	CASVRQVEAFF
.	14	TRBV27	TRBJ2-5	.	TGTGCCAGCCGAGAGCAGGGAGCGGGTGAGACCCAGTACTTC	CASREQGAGETQYF
.	12	TRBV7-9	TRBJ1-1	many	TGTGCCAGCAGCTTAAGTATCACTGAAGCTTTCTTT	CASSLSITEAFF
TRBD2	15	TRBV28	TRBJ2-7	.	TGTGCCAGCAGTTCCCTGTGGACTAGCGGCTACGAGCAGTACTTC	CASSSLWTSGYEQYF
TRBD1	14	TRBV2	TRBJ2-2	many	TGTGCCAGCAGTGAATCGGGACAGACCGGGGAGCTGTTTTTT	CASSESGQTGELFF
.	13	TRBV6-1	TRBJ1-5	many	TGTGCCAGCAGCGACAGGTGGGATCAGCCCCAGCATTTT	CASSDRWDQPQHF
.	13	TRBV25-1	TRBJ2-7	many	TGTGCCAGCAAAGGGACGGGGGCCTACGAGCAGTACTTC	CASKGTGAYEQYF